Reported below is one T cell receptor (beta chain). V lost 5 bases, J lost 4 bases, and 1 base stayed unmatched. The germline gives CDR1 KGHDR, CDR2 SFDVKD. The CDR3 runs to 15 residues. The source of the sample is a study of control samples from healthy donors and cancer patients. Here immunoSEQ multiplex PCR was the method, and the copy in TCRdb shows in-frame clones only, minus some. The repertoire includes roughly 95,000 clones, roughly 92% of them detected once, and about 3% sits in the top ten. This TCR came from a human donor in good health. The donor label of this sample is uncertain. The chain combines TRBV24-1 with TRBJ2-1, with 13 bases aligning to TRBD2. Sequenced: blood. DNA for the CDR3: TGTGCCACCAGTGCACTAGCGGGGGGGTACAATGAGCAGTTCTTC. Encoded protein: CATSALAGGYNEQFF.